The 10 T cell receptor beta chains presented below share a single source sample, sequenced in a study of T cells expressing NK-cell markers. TCRdb reprocessed the 5' RACE reads and stores each CDR3 protein as one record, lacking DNA. The sample totals about 260,000 distinct CDR3 sequences. The sequenced material came from blood T cells: a sorted CD56 or NKG2C T cell subset, CD4+ or CD8+ T cells, or bulk PBMC T cells (not recorded which). These receptors were obtained from a woman aged 18 to 75 in good health.

This chain connects TRBV3-1 to TRBJ2-5; there is no DNA to check the TCRdb D call of TRBD2. The CDR3 sequence is 14 residues long. Germline V gene data show CDR1 as LGHDT and CDR2 as YNNKEL (reference sequence). Here the CDR3 reads CASTLGGLQETQYF.

The chain couples TRBV30 to TRBJ2-1; the TRBD2 assignment by TCRdb is unverifiable without DNA. CDR1 is GTSNPN and CDR2 is SVGIG in the germline V gene (reference sequence). The CDR3 sequence is 14 residues long. CDR3 sequence reads: CATKGLAARNEQFF.

CDR3 amino acids: CASIPQGAGSPLHF. J is TRBJ1-6 and V is TRBV12-3 or TRBV12-4; TCRdb indicates TRBD1, and absent DNA this call remains unverified. The CDR3 extends over 14 amino acids.

The rearrangement joins TRBV24-1 to TRBJ2-3; TCRdb selects TRBD2, and the lack of DNA leaves this call unchecked. Per germline, CDR1 KGHDR and CDR2 SFDVKD. The CDR3 runs 15 residues. The CDR3 region is CATSEPADRTDTQYF.

The rearrangement links TRBV18 to TRBJ2-7. The CDR3 sequence is 11 residues long. From germline, CDR1 is KGHSH and CDR2 LQKENI. CDR3 amino acids: CASGEVYEQYF.

This chain uses TRBV20-1 with TRBJ2-7; with no DNA, the TCRdb D assignment of TRBD1 cannot be verified. CDR3 size: 14 residues. CDR1 is DFQATT and CDR2 is SNEGSKA in the germline V gene (reference sequence). The CDR3 region is CSAFHRDSSYEQYF.

V gene TRBV20-1 combines with J gene TRBJ1-1; TCRdb returns TRBD1, unconfirmable since there is no DNA. Germline lookup yields CDR1 DFQATT and CDR2 SNEGSKA (reference sequence). The CDR3 loop spans 13 amino acids. The CDR3 reads CSARGDGGTEAFF.

The V and J genes are TRBV5-1 and TRBJ2-1; the D gene TCRdb calls, TRBD2, cannot be checked with no DNA. This CDR3 comprises 16 residues. Per the germline V gene, CDR1 is SGHRS and CDR2 is YFSETQ. CDR3: CASSETGTSGRNEQFF.

CDR3 loop: CASRRAQVQNEKLFF. The chain uses TRBV5-1 and TRBJ1-4. The CDR3 length is 15 residues. Germline V gene data show CDR1 as SGHRS and CDR2 as YFSETQ.

J is TRBJ2-5 and V is TRBV18. The CDR3 has 15 residues. Germline values: CDR1 KGHSH, CDR2 LQKENI. CDR3 amino acids: CASSPVQVPQETQYF.